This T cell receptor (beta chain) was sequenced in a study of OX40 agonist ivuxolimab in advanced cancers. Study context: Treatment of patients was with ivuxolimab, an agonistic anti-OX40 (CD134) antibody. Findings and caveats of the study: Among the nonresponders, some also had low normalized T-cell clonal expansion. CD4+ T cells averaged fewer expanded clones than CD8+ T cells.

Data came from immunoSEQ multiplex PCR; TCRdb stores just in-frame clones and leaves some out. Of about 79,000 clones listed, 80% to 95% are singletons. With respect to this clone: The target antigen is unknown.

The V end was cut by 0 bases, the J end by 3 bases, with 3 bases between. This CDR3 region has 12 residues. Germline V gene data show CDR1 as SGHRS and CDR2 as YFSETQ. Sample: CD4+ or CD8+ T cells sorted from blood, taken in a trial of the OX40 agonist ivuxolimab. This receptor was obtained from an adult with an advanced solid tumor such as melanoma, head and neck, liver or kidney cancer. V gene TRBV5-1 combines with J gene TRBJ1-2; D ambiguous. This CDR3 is CASSLDDYGYTF. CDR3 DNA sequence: TGCGCCAGCAGCTTGGACGACTATGGCTACACCTTC.